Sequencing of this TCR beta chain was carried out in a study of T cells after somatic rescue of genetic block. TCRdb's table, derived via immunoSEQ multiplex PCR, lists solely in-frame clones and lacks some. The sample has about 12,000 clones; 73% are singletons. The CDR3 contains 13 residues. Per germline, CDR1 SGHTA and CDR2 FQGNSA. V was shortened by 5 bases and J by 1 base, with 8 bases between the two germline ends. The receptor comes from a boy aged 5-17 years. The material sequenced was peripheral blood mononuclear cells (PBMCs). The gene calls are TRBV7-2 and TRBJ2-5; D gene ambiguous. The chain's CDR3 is CASSRSPQETQYF. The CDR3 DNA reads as TGTGCCAGCAGCCGGAGCCCCCAAGAGACCCAGTACTTC.